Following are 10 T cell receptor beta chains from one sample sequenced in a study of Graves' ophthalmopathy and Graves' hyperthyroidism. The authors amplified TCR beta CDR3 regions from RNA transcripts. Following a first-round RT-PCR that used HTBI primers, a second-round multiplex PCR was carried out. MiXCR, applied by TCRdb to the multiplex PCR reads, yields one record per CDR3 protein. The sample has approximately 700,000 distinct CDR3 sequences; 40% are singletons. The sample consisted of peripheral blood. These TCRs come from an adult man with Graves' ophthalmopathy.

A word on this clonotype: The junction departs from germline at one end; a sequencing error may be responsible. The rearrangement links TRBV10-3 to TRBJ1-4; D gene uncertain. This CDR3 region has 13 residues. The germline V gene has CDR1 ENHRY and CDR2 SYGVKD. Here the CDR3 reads CASSESIREKLFF. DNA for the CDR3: TGTGCCAGCAGTGAATCTATCCGTGAAAAACTGTTTTTT.

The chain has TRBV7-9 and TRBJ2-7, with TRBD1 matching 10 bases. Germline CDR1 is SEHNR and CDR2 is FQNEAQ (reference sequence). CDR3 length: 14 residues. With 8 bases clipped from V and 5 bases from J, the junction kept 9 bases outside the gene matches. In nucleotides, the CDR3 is TGTGCCAGCTTACGGGACAGGGGCCCCAACGAGCAGTACTTC. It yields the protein CASLRDRGPNEQYF.

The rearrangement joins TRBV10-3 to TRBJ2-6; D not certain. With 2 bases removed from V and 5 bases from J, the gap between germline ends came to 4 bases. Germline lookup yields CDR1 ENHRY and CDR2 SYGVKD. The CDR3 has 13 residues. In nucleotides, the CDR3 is TGTGCCATCAGTGAGGGCAGGGCCAACGTCCTGACTTTC. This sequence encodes CAISEGRANVLTF.

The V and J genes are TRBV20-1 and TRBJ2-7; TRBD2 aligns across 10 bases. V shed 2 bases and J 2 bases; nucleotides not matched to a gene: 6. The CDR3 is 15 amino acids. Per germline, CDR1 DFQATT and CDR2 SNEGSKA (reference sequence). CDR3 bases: TGCAGTGCTAGACCGATAGCGGGAGGTCCCTACGAGCAGTACTTC. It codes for CSARPIAGGPYEQYF.

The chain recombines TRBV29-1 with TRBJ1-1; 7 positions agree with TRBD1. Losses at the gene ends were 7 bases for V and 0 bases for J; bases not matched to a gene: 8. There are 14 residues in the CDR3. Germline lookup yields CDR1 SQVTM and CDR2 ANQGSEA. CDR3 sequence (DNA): TGCAGCGCCGTTGGGACAGAGATGAACACTGAAGCTTTCTTT. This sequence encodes CSAVGTEMNTEAFF.

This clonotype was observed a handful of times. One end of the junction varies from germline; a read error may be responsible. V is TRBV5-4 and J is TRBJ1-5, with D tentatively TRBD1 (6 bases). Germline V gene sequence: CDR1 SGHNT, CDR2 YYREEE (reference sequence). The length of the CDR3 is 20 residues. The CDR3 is CASSQDGGTSYGNSNQPQHF. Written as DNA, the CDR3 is TGCGCCAGCAGCCAAGATGGGGGGACATCATATGGTAATAGCAATCAGCCCCAGCATTTT.

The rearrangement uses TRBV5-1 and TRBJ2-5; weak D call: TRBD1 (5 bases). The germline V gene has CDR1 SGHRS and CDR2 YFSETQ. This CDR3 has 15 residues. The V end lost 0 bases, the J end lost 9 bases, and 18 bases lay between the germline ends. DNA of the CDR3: TGCGCCAGCAGCTTGGGTGTCAGGGAAAATCAGCCCCAGTACTTC. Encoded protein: CASSLGVRENQPQYF. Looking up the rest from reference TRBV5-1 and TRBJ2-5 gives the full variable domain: KAGVTQTPRYLIKTRGQQVTLSCSPISGHRSVSWYQQTPGQGLQFLFEYFSETQRNKGNFPGRFSGRQFSNSRSEMNVSTLELGDSALYLCASSLGVRENQPQYFGPGTRLLVL.

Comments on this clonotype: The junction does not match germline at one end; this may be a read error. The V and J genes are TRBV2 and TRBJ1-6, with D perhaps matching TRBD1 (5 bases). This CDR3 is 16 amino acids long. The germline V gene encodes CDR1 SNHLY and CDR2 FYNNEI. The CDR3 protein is CASKIDSFSYSSPLHF. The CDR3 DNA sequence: TGTGCCAGCAAGATCGACAGCTTCTCCTATAGTTCACCCCTCCACTTT.

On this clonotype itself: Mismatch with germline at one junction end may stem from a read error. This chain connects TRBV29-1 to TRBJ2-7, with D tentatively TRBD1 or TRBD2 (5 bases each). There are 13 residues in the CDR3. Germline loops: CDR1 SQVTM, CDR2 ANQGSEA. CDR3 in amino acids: CSVGDGGSSEQYF. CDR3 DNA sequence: TGCAGCGTTGGCGATGGGGGTTCCTCCGAGCAGTACTTC.

The CDR3 spells CSVTRTGANTEAFF. CDR3 sequence (DNA): TGCAGCGTGACCCGGACAGGGGCTAACACTGAAGCTTTCTTT. The gene calls are TRBV29-1 and TRBJ1-1; 9 bases match TRBD1. V trimming: 6 bases; J trimming: 2 bases; junction bases outside the gene matches: 7. Germline V gene data show CDR1 as SQVTM and CDR2 as ANQGSEA. The CDR3 is 14 amino acids. The entire variable domain, with the rest obtained from reference TRBV29-1 and TRBJ1-1, is as follows: SAVISQKPSRDICQRGTSLTIQCQVDSQVTMMFWYRQQPGQSLTLIATANQGSEATYESGFVIDKFPISRPNLTFSTLTVSNMSPEDSSIYLCSVTRTGANTEAFFGQGTRLTVV.